Listed here are 28 T cell receptor beta chains from one sample, sequenced in a study of T cells in Graves' hyperthyroidism and ophthalmopathy. TCR beta CDR3 region amplification was performed from RNA transcripts. First-round RT-PCR with HTBI primers amplified the TCR CDR3 region. TCRdb independently ran MiXCR on the multiplex PCR reads; one entry per CDR3 protein. In the table there are 300,000 to 450,000 distinct CDR3 sequences, roughly 15% of which are singletons. Sequenced: blood. The receptor source for this set is a woman aged 30 to 39 with Graves' ophthalmopathy.

This clonotype was counted only a few times. V and J are TRBV9 and TRBJ2-2; D is uncertain. The V end lost 2 bases, the J end lost 2 bases, and 4 bases lay between the germline ends. Germline CDR1 and CDR2: SGDLS and YYNGEE. The CDR3 loop spans 13 amino acids. The CDR3 sequence: CASSVPNTGELFF. For the CDR3, the DNA is TGTGCCAGCAGCGTCCCCAACACCGGGGAGCTGTTTTTT.

As regards this clonotype: A much larger clone sits a single nucleotide away, making a read error possible. V usage is TRBV5-1 and J usage is TRBJ1-2, with D possibly TRBD1 on 5 matching bases. Germline assignment: CDR1 SGHRS and CDR2 YFSETQ. This CDR3 has 15 residues. The CDR3 DNA follows: TGCGCCAGCAGCTTGGATGAGGGGTTAATTTATGGCTACTCCTTC. Its protein product is CASSLDEGLIYGYSF.

This clonotype occurred many times. The chain couples TRBV12-3 or TRBV12-4 to TRBJ2-3; the D is unclear. V dropped 5 bases and J dropped 6 bases, with 9 bases sitting between them. The CDR3 consists of 12 residues. CDR3 sequence reads: CASSATGDTQYF. CDR3 DNA sequence: TGTGCCAGCAGTGCCACTGGGGATACGCAGTATTTT.

This clonotype has a count of ten or more. The V call is TRBV11-2, the J call TRBJ2-7; the match to TRBD2 covers 7 bases. Trimming removed 3 bases from V and 6 bases from J; junction bases left unmatched: 5. Germline CDR1 is SGHAT and CDR2 is FQNNGV. The CDR3 loop spans 13 amino acids. CDR3 bases: TGTGCCAGCAGCTTTAGTGGGAGGGCCGAGCAGTACTTC. Translating it yields CASSFSGRAEQYF.

This sequence joins TRBV25-1 and TRBJ1-2; 8 nucleotides match TRBD1. CDR3 length equals 13 residues. V trimming: 6 bases; J trimming: 13 bases; junction bases outside the gene matches: 13. Per germline, CDR1 MGHDK and CDR2 SYGVNS. The CDR3 is CASSPPGQGEATF. The DNA of the CDR3 is TGTGCCAGCAGCCCCCCTGGACAGGGAGAGGCCACCTTC.

This clonotype was detected only a few times. The V gene is TRBV12-3 or TRBV12-4, the J gene TRBJ2-3; the match to TRBD1 covers 9 bases. V lost 6 bases to trimming and J lost 6 bases; unmatched junction nucleotides: 7. The CDR3 is 14 residues long. The CDR3 sequence is CASRQQGAPDTQYF. As DNA, the CDR3 is TGTGCCAGCAGACAACAGGGGGCGCCCGATACGCAGTATTTT.

This clonotype was counted only a few times. The V call is TRBV5-1, the J call TRBJ2-7; TRBD1 matches at 9 bases. V lost 2 bases and J lost 7; bases outside the gene matches: 13. The CDR3 is 16 amino acids. Germline V CDR1 and CDR2: SGHRS, YFSETQ. The CDR3 DNA reads TGCGCCAGCAGCTTTTCTTCACAGGGGGCCTCCAGTGAGCAGTACTTC. It yields the protein CASSFSSQGASSEQYF.

At least ten counts were recorded for this clonotype. The DNA of the CDR3 is TGTGCCAGCAGCACCGAGGGAAGAGGGAACTATGGCTACACCTTC. Its protein product is CASSTEGRGNYGYTF. The chain employs TRBV7-6 and TRBJ1-2; D is unclear. Germline values: CDR1 SGHVS, CDR2 FNYEAQ. The CDR3 is 15 amino acids. Trimming shortened V by 5 bases and J by 2 bases, and 15 bases separated the two germline ends. Looking up the rest from reference TRBV7-6 and TRBJ1-2 gives the full variable domain: GAGVSQSPRYKVTKRGQDVALRCDPISGHVSLYWYRQALGQGPEFLTYFNYEAQQDKSGLPNDRFSAERPEGSISTLTIQRTEQRDSAMYRCASSTEGRGNYGYTFGSGTRLTVV.

This clonotype was observed many times. The chain links TRBV20-1 to TRBJ1-5; 9 positions agree with TRBD1. V gave up 7 bases and J gave up 5 bases; unmatched junction bases: 9. The CDR3 is 14 residues long. Per the germline V gene, CDR1 is DFQATT and CDR2 is SNEGSKA (reference sequence). The CDR3: CSVQTRQGDQPQHF. The DNA of the CDR3 is TGCAGTGTTCAAACGAGACAGGGGGATCAGCCCCAGCATTTT.

The sample holds many counts of this clonotype. The V and J genes are TRBV14 and TRBJ1-6; unclear D gene. The CDR3 sequence is 15 residues long. With 3 bases removed from V and 4 bases from J, the gap between germline ends came to 10 bases. The germline V gene encodes CDR1 SGHDN and CDR2 FVKESK. The CDR3: CASSQTRAYNSPLHF. For the CDR3, the DNA is TGTGCCAGCAGCCAGACCCGCGCTTATAATTCACCCCTCCACTTT.

This clonotype showed up many times. The chain uses TRBV11-2 and TRBJ2-3; TRBD2 might be the D (7 bases). Germline CDR1 SGHAT, CDR2 FQNNGV. The CDR3 loop spans 17 amino acids. The V end lost 3 bases, the J end lost 2 bases, and 18 bases lay between the germline ends. CDR3 region: CASSFFAGALVTDTQYF. The CDR3 DNA is TGTGCCAGCAGCTTCTTCGCGGGGGCCCTCGTCACAGATACGCAGTATTTT.

This clonotype was counted between two and nine times. V gene TRBV7-2 combines with J gene TRBJ2-2; D perhaps matches TRBD1 (6 bases). Trimming left V 2 bases short and J 4 bases short, with 11 bases between. Germline V gives CDR1 SGHTA, CDR2 FQGNSA. The CDR3 loop spans 15 amino acids. The DNA for the CDR3 is TGTGCCAGCAGCTTATCCCAGGGGTCCACCGGGGAGCTGTTTTTT. Protein product: CASSLSQGSTGELFF.

A word on this clonotype: One end of the junction is discordant with germline, which a read error may explain. The V call is TRBV9, the J call TRBJ1-1; a weak D match, TRBD1 (5 bases). Germline V gives CDR1 SGDLS, CDR2 YYNGEE. CDR3 size: 13 residues. CDR3: CACSVGGVTEAFF. The CDR3 bases are TGTGCCTGCAGCGTAGGAGGGGTCACTGAAGCTTTCTTT. The entire variable domain, with the rest obtained from reference TRBV9 and TRBJ1-1, is as follows: DSGVTQTPKHLITATGQRVTLRCSPRSGDLSVYWYQQSLDQGLQFLIQYYNGEERAKGNILERFSAQQFPDLHSELNLSSLELGDSALYFCACSVGGVTEAFFGQGTRLTVV.

A few counts support this clonotype. The V and J genes are TRBV6-2 or TRBV6-3 and TRBJ2-7; possible D gene TRBD1, 6 bases. The CDR3 contains 14 residues. Looked up from germline, CDR1 is MNHEY and CDR2 is SVGEGT. The V end was cut by 4 bases, the J end by 6 bases, with 16 bases between. In DNA, the CDR3 is TGTGCCAGCAGTTTCTCTCAGCAGGGGAGCGAGCAGTACTTC. Translated, it gives CASSFSQQGSEQYF.

This clonotype came up a few times. The rearrangement uses TRBV29-1 and TRBJ2-7, with D uncertain. The germline gives CDR1 SQVTM, CDR2 ANQGSEA. Trimming left V 3 bases short and J 5 bases short, with 8 bases between. The CDR3 totals 11 residues. The CDR3 DNA is TGCAGCGTTGACCTCTCTCACGAGCAGTACTTC. Translating gives CSVDLSHEQYF.

The chain is built from TRBV27 and TRBJ2-3, with no clear D. The CDR3 consists of 17 residues. CDR1 and CDR2 from the germline V gene are MNHEY and SMNVEV (reference sequence). V was trimmed by 5 bases and J by 6 bases, leaving 24 bases between them. CDR3 region: CASSRARRTALGDTQYF. The CDR3 nucleotides are TGTGCCAGCAGTAGAGCTAGGCGTACGGCCCTAGGGGATACGCAGTATTTT.

This clonotype has more than one count but fewer than ten. V and J are TRBV10-3 and TRBJ2-7; tentative D call: TRBD1 (6 bases). CDR3 length: 12 residues. Germline V CDR1 and CDR2: ENHRY, SYGVKD. Trimming cost V 9 bases and J 3 bases, with 12 bases left between them. CDR3 nucleotide sequence: TGTGCCATGGGGGACACCAACTACGAGCAGTACTTC. Its translation is CAMGDTNYEQYF.

This clonotype occurred many times. The chain links TRBV3-1 to TRBJ2-1; D is unresolved. Deletions cut 0 bases from V and 7 bases from J, with 10 bases between. The CDR3 loop spans 14 amino acids. Germline V gene sequence: CDR1 LGHDT, CDR2 YNNKEL (reference sequence). The CDR3 loop reads CASSQEGQANEQFF. The DNA for the CDR3 is TGTGCCAGCAGCCAAGAAGGTCAAGCTAATGAGCAGTTCTTC.

Ten or more counts support this clonotype. V is TRBV2 and J is TRBJ1-2; a possible D gene is TRBD1 (6 bases). V was cut by 3 bases and J by 4 bases, with 12 bases left in between. This CDR3 is 14 amino acids long. CDR1 is SNHLY and CDR2 is FYNNEI in the germline V gene. CDR3 sequence: CASSDEGGTYGYTF. CDR3 DNA sequence: TGTGCCAGCAGTGACGAAGGGGGGACCTATGGCTACACCTTC.

V is TRBV6-2 or TRBV6-3 and J is TRBJ2-4; 7 positions agree with TRBD1. CDR1 is MNHEY, CDR2 SVGEGT, per germline. The CDR3 has 18 amino acids. V trimming: 0 bases; J trimming: 4 bases; junction bases outside the gene matches: 12. This chain's CDR3 is CASSYSTRQTGQKNIQYF. In DNA, the CDR3 is TGTGCCAGCAGTTACTCGACACGACAGACAGGGCAGAAAAACATTCAGTACTTC.

In its sample, this clonotype was seen many times. The chain carries TRBV18 and TRBJ2-7; no definite D call. Trimming stripped 2 bases from V and 5 bases from J, with 10 bases between. The CDR3 has 13 residues. CDR1 KGHSH and CDR2 LQKENI come from the germline V gene. CDR3 bases: TGTGCCAGCTCACCAGGGCTAGACCACGAGCAGTACTTC. Encoded protein: CASSPGLDHEQYF.

This clonotype was detected many times. J is TRBJ2-6 and V is TRBV7-2; no reliable D call. The V and J ends lost 4 bases and 0 bases respectively, with 10 bases between them. This CDR3 contains 16 residues. Per the germline V gene, CDR1 is SGHTA and CDR2 is FQGNSA. The CDR3 DNA sequence: TGTGCCAGCAGCTCTTCCACAGACTCTGGGGCCAACGTCCTGACTTTC. Encoded protein: CASSSSTDSGANVLTF.

This clonotype was recorded at least ten times. The rearrangement joins TRBV18 to TRBJ2-1; 9 nucleotides align to TRBD2. The CDR3 extends over 15 amino acids. Trimming cost V 2 bases and J 4 bases; bases outside gene matches: 3. The germline CDR1 and CDR2 sequences are KGHSH and LQKENI. CDR3 residues: CASSPKSGGYNEQFF. Written as DNA, the CDR3 is TGTGCCAGCTCACCAAAAAGCGGGGGGTACAATGAGCAGTTCTTC.

This clonotype was counted a few times. The chain links TRBV19 to TRBJ2-2; D remains ambiguous. The CDR3 runs to 14 residues. Trimming took off 10 bases at V and 1 base at J, with 13 bases between the two ends. Germline CDR1 and CDR2: LNHDA and SQIVND (reference sequence). CDR3: CATLMPENTGELFF. The CDR3 bases are TGTGCCACCTTAATGCCCGAGAACACCGGGGAGCTGTTTTTT. The variable domain in full, completed from reference TRBV19 and TRBJ2-2, reads DGGITQSPKYLFRKEGQNVTLSCEQNLNHDAMYWYRQDPGQGLRLIYYSQIVNDFQKGDIAEGYSVSREKKESFPLTVTSAQKNPTAFYLCATLMPENTGELFFGEGSRLTVL.

This clonotype occurred many times. V gene TRBV7-2 combines with J gene TRBJ2-3, with 12 bases aligning to TRBD2. The CDR3 consists of 17 residues. CDR1 is SGHTA, CDR2 FQGNSA, per germline. The ends lost 3 bases at V and 8 bases at J; junction bases unmatched: 12. This CDR3 is CASSFSWTSGTSGTQYF. The CDR3 DNA is TGTGCCAGCAGCTTCTCCTGGACTAGCGGGACCTCGGGTACGCAGTATTTT.

Ten or more counts support this clonotype. V and J are TRBV15 and TRBJ2-3; 8 positions agree with TRBD2. This CDR3 spans 17 amino acids. With V trimmed by 0 bases and J by 3 bases, 8 bases remained unmatched. The germline V gene encodes CDR1 LNHNV and CDR2 YYDKDF (reference sequence). CDR3 protein: CATSRERLAGTTDTQYF. CDR3 coding DNA: TGTGCCACCAGCAGAGAACGGCTAGCGGGTACTACAGATACGCAGTATTTT.

V and J are TRBV19 and TRBJ2-4; D uncertain. CDR1 is LNHDA, CDR2 SQIVND, per germline (reference sequence). V lost 5 bases and J lost 0, with 8 bases in between. This CDR3 is 14 amino acids long. The CDR3 is CASSGILAKNIQYF. CDR3 nucleotide sequence: TGTGCCAGTAGTGGGATTCTAGCCAAAAACATTCAGTACTTC.

At least ten counts were recorded for this clonotype. The V and J genes are TRBV4-1 and TRBJ1-2, with 9 bases matching TRBD1. This CDR3 comprises 18 residues. The V segment lost 4 bases and the J segment 5 bases; nucleotides outside the gene matches: 17. CDR1 is MGHRA, CDR2 YSYEKL, per germline. CDR3 in amino acids: CASSPTPMDRGNIYGYTF. The CDR3 DNA follows: TGCGCCAGCAGCCCGACCCCGATGGACAGGGGAAACATTTATGGCTACACCTTC.